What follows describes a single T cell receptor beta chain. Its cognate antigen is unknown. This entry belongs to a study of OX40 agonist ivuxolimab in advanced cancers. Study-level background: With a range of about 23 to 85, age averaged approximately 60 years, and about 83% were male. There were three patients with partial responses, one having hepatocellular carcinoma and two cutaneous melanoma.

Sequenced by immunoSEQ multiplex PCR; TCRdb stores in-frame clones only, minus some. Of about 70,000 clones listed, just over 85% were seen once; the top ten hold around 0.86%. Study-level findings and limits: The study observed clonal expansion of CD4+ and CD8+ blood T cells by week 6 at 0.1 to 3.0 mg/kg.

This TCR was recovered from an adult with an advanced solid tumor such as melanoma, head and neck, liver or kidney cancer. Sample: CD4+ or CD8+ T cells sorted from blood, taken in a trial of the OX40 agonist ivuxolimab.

The CDR3 sequence: CASSLGSRVGTEAFF. The CDR3 nucleotides are TGTGCCAGCAGCTTAGGGTCCAGGGTTGGCACTGAAGCTTTCTTT. The chain has TRBV7-2 and TRBJ1-1; D may be TRBD1 (5 bases). Germline V gene data show CDR1 as SGHTA and CDR2 as FQGNSA. The ends were cut back, 1 base at V and 4 bases at J, with 13 bases in the middle. There are 15 residues in the CDR3.